Presented here are 31 T cell receptor beta chains from one specimen sequenced in a study of PD-1 blockade in classical Hodgkin lymphoma. Profiling relied on immunoSEQ multiplex PCR, and the TCRdb table lists in-frame clones only, not all of them. The sample holds 17,000 or so clones; 75% to 90% are singletons and the top ten take less than 4%. Time point specified: newly diagnosed, previously untreated cHL patient sample. Sequencing was done on a sample of peripheral blood mononuclear cells (PBMCs). All receptors come from a human donor with classical Hodgkin lymphoma.

The chain carries TRBV27 and TRBJ1-2; D is unresolved. Germline assignment: CDR1 MNHEY and CDR2 SMNVEV (reference sequence). With 7 bases removed from V and 0 bases from J, the gap between germline ends came to 12 bases. This CDR3 contains 14 residues. The CDR3 protein is CASKREGANYGYTF. CDR3 nucleotide sequence: TGTGCCAGCAAGCGCGAGGGCGCTAACTATGGCTACACCTTC.

V is TRBV2 and J is TRBJ2-7, with 7 nucleotides matching TRBD2. Germline V lookup: CDR1 SNHLY, CDR2 FYNNEI. The CDR3 runs to 14 residues. Trimming cost V 3 bases and J 2 bases; bases outside gene matches: 4. In DNA, the CDR3 is TGTGCCAGCAGTGATGGGGGGGTCCCCTACGAGCAGTACTTC. It translates to CASSDGGVPYEQYF.

The chain has TRBV21-1 and TRBJ2-4; no DNA check was done on the table's D call, TRBD1. TRBV21-1 is a pseudogene locus. This CDR3 contains 19 residues. CDR3 sequence reads: CASSPPKGQGEGAKNIQYF. In DNA, the CDR3 is TGTGCCAGCAGCCCTCCTAAAGGACAGGGCGAGGGAGCCAAAAACATTCAGTACTTC.

The rearrangement uses TRBV2 and TRBJ2-1; D is perhaps TRBD2 (7 bases). The CDR3 is made up of 13 amino acids. V gave up 11 bases and J gave up 9 bases, with 20 bases separating them. The germline V gene has CDR1 SNHLY and CDR2 FYNNEI. DNA of the CDR3: TGTGCCTCAAGGGGGGGGATCGTTGCTGAGCAGTTCTTC. Amino acid sequence: CASRGGIVAEQFF.

This chain joins TRBV7-2 and TRBJ1-2; a weak D match, TRBD1 (5 bases). The germline V and J ends were trimmed by 3 bases and 8 bases, with 19 bases remaining between them. CDR1 and CDR2 (germline): SGHTA, FQGNSA. The CDR3 runs to 15 residues. This CDR3 reads CASSLGFRASRGYTF. In DNA form, the CDR3 reads TGTGCCAGCAGCTTGGGCTTCAGGGCGAGCAGGGGCTACACCTTC.

This chain connects TRBV19 to TRBJ1-1; D gene uncertain. With 4 bases removed from V and 0 bases from J, the gap between germline ends came to 6 bases. The CDR3 covers 13 residues. CDR1 is LNHDA and CDR2 is SQIVND in the germline V gene (reference sequence). For the CDR3, the DNA is TGTGCCAGTAGTACAATTATGAACACTGAAGCTTTCTTT. The encoded protein is CASSTIMNTEAFF. Drawing the rest from reference TRBV19 and TRBJ1-1, the complete variable domain is DGGITQSPKYLFRKEGQNVTLSCEQNLNHDAMYWYRQDPGQGLRLIYYSQIVNDFQKGDIAEGYSVSREKKESFPLTVTSAQKNPTAFYLCASSTIMNTEAFFGQGTRLTVV.

The chain couples TRBV5-1 to TRBJ1-1, with 9 bases matching TRBD1. Germline V gene lookup returns CDR1 SGHRS and CDR2 YFSETQ. Germline trimming cut 4 bases from V and 3 bases from J; bases unmatched to any gene: 7. The length of the CDR3 is 15 residues. CDR3 protein: CASSHGTGRDTEAFF. For the CDR3, the DNA is TGCGCCAGCAGCCACGGGACAGGGAGGGACACTGAAGCTTTCTTT.

The chain is built from TRBV28 and TRBJ1-1; no definite D call. This CDR3 has 13 amino acids. Germline V CDR1 and CDR2: MDHEN, SYDVKM. Trimming cost V 7 bases and J 11 bases, with 20 bases left between them. CDR3 region: CASTTRGGPAAFF. CDR3 sequence (DNA): TGTGCCAGCACTACCCGGGGAGGTCCGGCGGCTTTCTTT.

J is TRBJ2-1 and V is TRBV7-9; D remains unclear. The CDR3 has 14 amino acids. The ends were cut back, 5 bases at V and 0 bases at J, with 8 bases in the middle. Germline CDR1 reads SEHNR; CDR2 reads FQNEAQ (reference sequence). CDR3 DNA sequence: TGTGCCAGCAGCCTAGTCGGCTCCTACAATGAGCAGTTCTTC. This gives the protein CASSLVGSYNEQFF.

This chain uses TRBV28 with TRBJ2-7, with 10 nucleotides matching TRBD2. In germline, CDR1 is MDHEN, CDR2 SYDVKM. The CDR3 has 15 residues. J was trimmed by 5 bases and V by 6 bases; bases with no gene match: 10. CDR3 nucleotides: TGTGCCAGCAGCCCAGGACTAGCGGAGAGTAACGAGCAGTACTTC. Amino acids: CASSPGLAESNEQYF.

The chain recombines TRBV28 with TRBJ2-7; possibly TRBD1 or TRBD2 for D (6 bases each). This CDR3 comprises 15 residues. Germline V gives CDR1 MDHEN, CDR2 SYDVKM. With 3 bases removed from V and 3 bases from J, the gap between germline ends came to 15 bases. The CDR3 DNA reads TGTGCCAGCAGTTTTGGGGGGCCCGATGTCTACGAGCAGTACTTC. Residues: CASSFGGPDVYEQYF.

The chain employs TRBV4-3 and TRBJ2-7; TRBD2 matches 13 bases. With 1 base clipped from V and 6 bases from J, the junction kept 3 bases outside the gene matches. Germline V gene data show CDR1 as LGHNA and CDR2 as YSLEER. This CDR3 region has 15 residues. CDR3 residues: CASSQGTSGSFEQYF. The CDR3 region has the DNA TGCGCCAGCAGCCAAGGGACTAGCGGGAGTTTCGAGCAGTACTTC.

The rearrangement links TRBV19 to TRBJ2-6; 8 bases fit TRBD1. Germline CDR1 reads LNHDA; CDR2 reads SQIVND (reference sequence). With 6 bases clipped from V and 2 bases from J, the junction kept 0 bases outside the gene matches. The CDR3 has 14 residues. The CDR3 bases are TGTGCCAGTAGGACAGGGGCTGGGGCCAACGTCCTGACTTTC. Encoded protein: CASRTGAGANVLTF.

This clone occurred once. The gene calls are TRBV7-2 and TRBJ2-7; 8 bases are a match to TRBD1. The CDR3 covers 16 residues. Germline V gives CDR1 SGHTA, CDR2 FQGNSA. V shed 1 base, J shed 6 bases, and the junction held 11 bases outside the gene matches. CDR3 in amino acids: CASSLDGAGQGREQYF. The CDR3 DNA reads TGTGCCAGCAGCTTAGATGGGGCCGGACAGGGACGCGAGCAGTACTTC.

The chain employs TRBV5-1 and TRBJ1-2; D may be TRBD1 (6 bases). This CDR3 comprises 13 residues. Deletions cut 0 bases from V and 8 bases from J, with 11 bases between. The germline V gene encodes CDR1 SGHRS and CDR2 YFSETQ. The CDR3 DNA follows: TGCGCCAGCAGCTTGGACAGGGTACGGGGCTACACCTTC. It codes for CASSLDRVRGYTF.

The V gene is TRBV9, the J gene TRBJ1-5; no firm D call. The CDR3 covers 13 residues. Germline CDR1 SGDLS, CDR2 YYNGEE. The ends were cut back, 4 bases at V and 7 bases at J, with 12 bases in the middle. CDR3 region: CASSFREDQPQHF. The CDR3, as DNA: TGTGCCAGCAGCTTCCGGGAGGACCAGCCCCAGCATTTT.

Here the CDR3 reads CASSGPLGASSYNEQFF. The CDR3 bases are TGTGCCAGCAGCGGTCCCCTTGGCGCCTCCTCCTACAATGAGCAGTTCTTC. This chain connects TRBV9 to TRBJ2-1; no clear D gene. V lost 3 bases and J 0 bases, leaving 16 bases between the germline ends. Germline CDR1 reads SGDLS; CDR2 reads YYNGEE. CDR3 length: 17 residues.

The V call is TRBV7-9, the J call TRBJ1-4, with D perhaps TRBD1 (5 bases). Germline CDR1 SEHNR, CDR2 FQNEAQ (reference sequence). Trimming pared 1 base from V and 5 bases from J, leaving 17 bases between. This CDR3 region has 17 residues. The CDR3 loop reads CASSLGGRGRINEKLFF. The CDR3 coding sequence is TGTGCCAGCAGCTTAGGGGGGAGAGGTCGGATAAATGAAAAACTGTTTTTT.

CDR3 bases: TGTGCCAGCAGTCCCGTCGGACAGGGGATGCCTGAAGCTTTCTTT. Encoded protein: CASSPVGQGMPEAFF. The chain combines TRBV28 with TRBJ1-1; TRBD1 matches at 9 bases. Germline V CDR1 and CDR2: MDHEN, SYDVKM. The trim removed 5 bases at V and 6 bases at J, leaving 10 bases unmatched. The CDR3 consists of 15 residues.

The rearrangement links TRBV19 to TRBJ1-5; the match to TRBD1 covers 8 bases. The V gene's germline CDR1 is LNHDA and CDR2 SQIVND (reference sequence). Trimming cost V 5 bases and J 4 bases; bases outside gene matches: 10. The CDR3 covers 16 residues. The CDR3 DNA reads as TGTGCCAGTAGTGAAAGCGGGACAGGTCCAAATCAGCCCCAGCATTTT. This translates into CASSESGTGPNQPQHF.

The rearrangement joins TRBV28 to TRBJ2-2, with D perhaps matching TRBD1 (6 bases). The CDR3 has 15 amino acids. Germline values: CDR1 MDHEN, CDR2 SYDVKM. V shed 2 bases and J shed 4 bases, with 11 bases lying between them. The CDR3 reads CASSLGRGGTGELFF. The DNA for the CDR3 is TGTGCCAGCAGTTTAGGCAGGGGTGGCACCGGGGAGCTGTTTTTT.

The chain has TRBV4-2 and TRBJ2-6; 8 bases line up with TRBD1. Germline CDR1 is LGHNA and CDR2 is YNFKEQ. After removal of 3 bases from V and 2 bases from J, the junction contained 6 bases not matched to a gene. This CDR3 region has 17 residues. The CDR3 bases are TGTGCCAGCAGCCAGGGACAGGAGGTAGCTGGGGCCAACGTCCTGACTTTC. It specifies CASSQGQEVAGANVLTF.

This chain connects TRBV20-1 to TRBJ1-5; unclear D gene. Germline-derived CDR1 and CDR2 are DFQATT and SNEGSKA (reference sequence). The CDR3 sequence is 11 residues long. V lost 6 bases, J lost 6 bases, and 9 bases lay in between. This CDR3 reads CSALGSQPQHF. The CDR3 DNA is TGCAGTGCCCTAGGGAGTCAGCCCCAGCATTTT.

The rearrangement uses TRBV2 and TRBJ2-1; no reliable D call. The V end lost 3 bases, the J end lost 9 bases, and 0 bases lay between the germline ends. The CDR3 contains 9 residues. The germline V gene has CDR1 SNHLY and CDR2 FYNNEI. The CDR3 region has the DNA TGTGCCAGCAGTGATGAGCAGTTCTTC. Amino acid sequence: CASSDEQFF.

There are a few counts of this clone. This chain connects TRBV14 to TRBJ2-3; 9 nucleotides line up with TRBD1. The CDR3 length is 15 residues. With 4 bases clipped from V and 5 bases from J, the junction kept 7 bases outside the gene matches. The germline V gene has CDR1 SGHDN and CDR2 FVKESK. CDR3 sequence: CASSLRDRVLDTQYF. In DNA form, the CDR3 reads TGTGCCAGCAGCCTGCGGGACAGGGTGTTAGATACGCAGTATTTT.

The gene calls are TRBV28 and TRBJ1-2; D is uncertain. The length of the CDR3 is 11 residues. The germline V and J ends were trimmed by 6 bases and 2 bases, with 4 bases remaining between them. Germline V gene lookup returns CDR1 MDHEN and CDR2 SYDVKM. The CDR3 DNA follows: TGTGCCAGCAGCAGAAACTATGGCTACACCTTC. Translation gives CASSRNYGYTF.

Of note for this clone: The junction and the germline gene differ at one end; a read error may be behind it. J is TRBJ2-6 and V is TRBV19; D gene unclear. The CDR3 loop spans 18 amino acids. CDR1 and CDR2 from the germline V gene are LNHDA and SQIVND (reference sequence). This chain's CDR3 is CASSKSGRQGSGANVLTF. CDR3 sequence (DNA): TGTGCTAGTAGCAAATCAGGACGGCAAGGCTCTGGGGCCAACGTCCTGACTTTC.

This chain connects TRBV28 to TRBJ2-4; D call uncertain. The CDR3 has 17 amino acids. CDR1 MDHEN and CDR2 SYDVKM come from the germline V gene. Trimming left V 6 bases short and J 3 bases short, with 21 bases between. CDR3 nucleotides: TGTGCCAGCAGCACCCACCCGACCGTACCGGGCAAAAACATTCAGTACTTC. It yields the protein CASSTHPTVPGKNIQYF.

The chain uses TRBV19 and TRBJ1-2; D not resolved. Germline lookup yields CDR1 LNHDA and CDR2 SQIVND (reference sequence). This CDR3 has 15 residues. The V end lost 8 bases, the J end lost 4 bases, and 20 bases lay between the germline ends. The CDR3 DNA reads TGTGCCAGTCGCTGGACGGATCTTTCTCCCTATGGCTACACCTTC. It is translated as CASRWTDLSPYGYTF. The full variable domain, completed using reference TRBV19 and TRBJ1-2, is DGGITQSPKYLFRKEGQNVTLSCEQNLNHDAMYWYRQDPGQGLRLIYYSQIVNDFQKGDIAEGYSVSREKKESFPLTVTSAQKNPTAFYLCASRWTDLSPYGYTFGSGTRLTVV.

Here the CDR3 DNA reads TGTGCCAGCACCGGGGACATCCTCTACGAGCAGTACTTC. Translation gives CASTGDILYEQYF. The chain uses TRBV25-1 and TRBJ2-7; maybe TRBD1 (6 bases). The length of the CDR3 is 13 residues. Germline V lookup: CDR1 MGHDK, CDR2 SYGVNS. V shed 7 bases and J shed 3 bases, with 13 bases lying between them.

In DNA form, the CDR3 reads TGTGCCAGCAGTTTAGCGAGGGGCTCCTACAATGAGCAGTTCTTC. Translating gives CASSLARGSYNEQFF. The V call is TRBV27, the J call TRBJ2-1; D possibly uses TRBD1 or TRBD2 (5 bases each). V shed 2 bases and J shed 0 bases, with 8 bases lying between them. This CDR3 has 15 residues. The V gene's germline CDR1 is MNHEY and CDR2 SMNVEV (reference sequence).